This T cell receptor (beta chain) was found in a study of control samples from healthy donors and cancer patients. Profiling relied on immunoSEQ multiplex PCR, and the TCRdb table lists in-frame clones only, not all of them. This table lists roughly 190,000 clones. Per germline, CDR1 LNHDA and CDR2 SQIVND (reference sequence). J was trimmed by 7 bases and V by 9 bases; bases with no gene match: 10. The CDR3 consists of 15 residues. The specimen sequenced was blood. The receptor was isolated from a woman in her 30s in good health. V and J are TRBV19 and TRBJ1-6; 9 bases fit TRBD1. CDR3 nucleotides: TGTGCCAGCCGCCGGGACAGGGCGAGAAATTCACCCCTCCACTTT. Protein sequence: CASRRDRARNSPLHF. The variable domain in full, completed from reference TRBV19 and TRBJ1-6, reads DGGITQSPKYLFRKEGQNVTLSCEQNLNHDAMYWYRQDPGQGLRLIYYSQIVNDFQKGDIAEGYSVSREKKESFPLTVTSAQKNPTAFYLCASRRDRARNSPLHFGNGTRLTVT.